A selection of T cell receptor beta chains follows, all from one sample in a study of beta chain features in type 1 diabetes. TCRdb's table, derived via immunoSEQ multiplex PCR, lists solely in-frame clones and lacks some. There are approximately 300,000 clones in the sample; approximately 9.9% occur only once, and about 0.015% lies in the top ten. Material: naive CD4+ T cells from blood. The receptors were gathered from a woman aged 30 to 39 in good health. Each CDR3 is given with its conserved first and last residue. Each record gives: clone size, J gene, V gene, D gene, CDR3 protein, CDR3 DNA. The D gene is left open where the match is weak. Rows may omit the clone size; those that give it use once, few, many or a size class.

>-|TRBJ2-7|TRBV11-2|TRBD2
CASSLTSGSYEQYF
TGTGCCAGCAGCTTAACTAGCGGTTCCTACGAGCAGTACTTC
>few|TRBJ2-1|TRBV5-1|TRBD1
CASSSYRGTNEQFF
TGCGCCAGCAGCTCCTACAGGGGAACCAATGAGCAGTTCTTC
>-|TRBJ2-3|TRBV11-2|-
CASSFQYRASSTDTQYF
TGTGCCAGCAGCTTCCAATACAGGGCCTCTAGCACAGATACGCAGTATTTT
>few|TRBJ2-7|TRBV7-9|-
CASSLGSGEQYF
TGTGCCAGCAGCTTAGGTTCGGGGGAGCAGTACTTC
>few|TRBJ2-1|TRBV27|TRBD2
CASSRTAGTSGVKEQFF
TGTGCCAGCAGTCGCACCGCCGGGACTAGCGGGGTAAAGGAGCAGTTCTTC
>-|TRBJ2-1|TRBV28|-
CATKTYYNEQFF
TGTGCCACCAAGACTTATTACAATGAGCAGTTCTTC
>few|TRBJ2-7|TRBV28|TRBD1
CASSLSDRDEQYF
TGTGCCAGCAGTCTCTCGGACAGGGACGAGCAGTACTTC
>few|TRBJ2-1|TRBV30|-
CAWGGRITSLGDEQFF
TGTGCCTGGGGGGGGAGGATCACCTCCTTGGGGGATGAGCAGTTCTTC
>-|TRBJ1-1|TRBV28|-
CASSLRGGVSEAFF
TGTGCCAGCAGTTTGAGAGGGGGTGTGTCTGAAGCTTTCTTT
>few|TRBJ2-7|TRBV2|-
CASSIPWETVEYF
TGTGCCAGCAGTATCCCGTGGGAGACGGTAGAGTACTTC
>few|TRBJ1-5|TRBV2|-
CASSEPRQSYSNQPQHF
TGTGCCAGCAGTGAGCCCCGACAGAGTTATAGCAATCAGCCCCAGCATTTT
>-|TRBJ2-3|TRBV9|-
CASSVARGRADTQYF
TGTGCCAGCAGCGTGGCTAGGGGTAGAGCAGATACGCAGTATTTT
>few|TRBJ2-5|TRBV7-2|TRBD2
CASSTNSGGETQYF
TGTGCCAGCAGTACAAATAGCGGGGGAGAGACCCAGTACTTC
>few|TRBJ1-1|TRBV28|-
CAAKLFRGGTEAFF
TGTGCCGCTAAGTTATTCCGGGGAGGGACTGAAGCTTTCTTT
>-|TRBJ2-3|TRBV15|TRBD2
CATSRGLAGSTDTQYF
TGTGCCACCAGCAGAGGGCTAGCGGGAAGCACAGATACGCAGTATTTT
>few|TRBJ2-4|TRBV11-1|-
CASSYSHDKNIQYF
TGTGCCAGCAGCTATTCACACGACAAAAACATTCAGTACTTC
>few|TRBJ2-3|TRBV30|TRBD2
CAWSRLAVSTDTQYF
TGTGCCTGGAGCCGACTAGCGGTTAGCACAGATACGCAGTATTTT
>once|TRBJ2-5|TRBV7-2|-
CASSLDSGRETQYF
TGTGCCAGCAGCTTGGACTCGGGCAGGGAGACCCAGTACTTC
>-|TRBJ2-5|TRBV25-1|-
CASSVHRDQETQYF
TGTGCCAGCAGTGTACACAGGGACCAAGAGACCCAGTACTTC
>-|TRBJ2-3|TRBV29-1|-
CSVEEHSGVSTDTQYF
TGCAGCGTTGAAGAACACTCAGGGGTCAGCACAGATACGCAGTATTTT
>-|TRBJ2-7|TRBV5-1|TRBD2
CASSQRGEAYEQYF
TGCGCCAGCAGTCAGCGGGGGGAAGCCTACGAGCAGTACTTC
>few|TRBJ1-1|TRBV7-3|-
CATREALNTEAFF
TGTGCCACCCGCGAAGCGTTGAACACTGAAGCTTTCTTT
>-|TRBJ2-1|TRBV9|TRBD2
CASSPGLAGGPGEQFF
TGTGCCAGCAGCCCCGGACTAGCGGGAGGGCCAGGTGAGCAGTTCTTC
>-|TRBJ2-5|TRBV18|TRBD1
CASSLTGGRETQYF
TGTGCCAGCTCGCTGACAGGGGGCCGGGAGACCCAGTACTTC
>-|TRBJ2-2|TRBV29-1|-
CSVGPSTGELFF
TGCAGCGTGGGGCCCAGCACCGGGGAGCTGTTTTTT
>-|TRBJ2-1|TRBV18|TRBD2
CASSPLLAGGPREQFF
TGTGCCAGCTCACCCCTACTAGCGGGAGGGCCTAGGGAGCAGTTCTTC
>-|TRBJ2-1|TRBV5-1|-
CASSPSVRALGNEQFF
TGCGCCAGCAGCCCCTCCGTGAGGGCTTTGGGGAATGAGCAGTTCTTC
>once|TRBJ2-6|TRBV19|TRBD1
CASSTRTGVLGANVLTF
TGTGCCAGTAGTACCCGGACAGGGGTTCTTGGGGCCAACGTCCTGACTTTC
>-|TRBJ2-1|TRBV4-2|-
CASSNGQIYNEQFF
TGTGCCAGCAGCAACGGACAGATCTACAATGAGCAGTTCTTC
>few|TRBJ2-7|TRBV14|-
CASSRATSYEQYF
TGTGCCAGCAGCCGGGCCACTTCCTACGAGCAGTACTTC
>-|TRBJ2-7|TRBV15|-
CATSRDSSYEQYF
TGTGCCACCAGCCGAGACAGCTCCTACGAGCAGTACTTC
>-|TRBJ2-7|TRBV5-1|-
CASSFIGDFGHEQYF
TGCGCCAGCAGCTTTATAGGGGATTTTGGCCACGAGCAGTACTTC
>-|TRBJ2-3|TRBV4-3|-
CASSQEVPRASTDTQYF
TGCGCCAGCAGCCAAGAAGTACCCCGCGCTAGCACAGATACGCAGTATTTT
>-|TRBJ2-5|TRBV7-2|-
CASSKTGLQETQYF
TGTGCCAGCAGCAAGACGGGACTTCAAGAGACCCAGTACTTC
>-|TRBJ2-3|TRBV7-9|-
CASHTDTQYF
TGTGCCAGCCACACAGATACGCAGTATTTT
>few|TRBJ1-2|TRBV5-1|-
CASSLDGIRDGYTF
TGCGCCAGCAGCTTGGACGGTATCCGGGATGGCTACACCTTC
>few|TRBJ1-5|TRBV5-6|-
CASSLSSTGQPQHF
TGTGCCAGCAGCTTGTCCTCAACCGGGCAGCCCCAGCATTTT
>few|TRBJ2-7|TRBV9|-
CASSVGLANDEQYF
TGTGCCAGCAGCGTTGGGCTAGCGAACGACGAGCAGTACTTC
>few|TRBJ2-5|TRBV28|-
CASSPRETQYF
TGTGCCAGCAGTCCGAGGGAGACCCAGTACTTC
>few|TRBJ2-1|TRBV28|TRBD2
CASSPGGVSYNEQFF
TGTGCCAGCAGCCCCGGGGGGGTGTCCTACAATGAGCAGTTCTTC
>few|TRBJ2-7|TRBV28|TRBD2
CASSSSVAGGPYEQYF
TGTGCCAGCAGTTCCTCTGTAGCGGGAGGGCCGTACGAGCAGTACTTC
>few|TRBJ1-5|TRBV30|TRBD1
CAWSATGGWGLAQHF
TGTGCCTGGAGTGCTACAGGGGGCTGGGGTTTGGCCCAGCATTTT
>few|TRBJ2-1|TRBV2|TRBD1
CASTVTGGGNEQFF
TGTGCCAGCACCGTCACAGGGGGCGGGAATGAGCAGTTCTTC
>-|TRBJ2-7|TRBV6-6|TRBD1
CASSRQGTYEQYF
TGTGCCAGCAGCCGACAGGGGACTTACGAGCAGTACTTC
>-|TRBJ2-3|TRBV7-8|TRBD2
CASTISGSQTTDTQYF
TGTGCCAGCACTATTAGCGGGAGCCAAACCACAGATACGCAGTATTTT
>-|TRBJ2-7|TRBV30|-
CAWSLNSPSEQYF
TGTGCCTGGAGCCTCAACTCTCCTTCCGAGCAGTACTTC
>-|TRBJ2-1|TRBV10-3|-
CAISESDSYNEQFF
TGTGCCATCAGTGAGTCGGACAGTTACAATGAGCAGTTCTTC
>few|TRBJ1-2|TRBV12-5|TRBD1
CASGLADRVYGYTF
TGTGCTAGTGGTTTGGCGGACAGGGTCTATGGCTACACCTTC
>few|TRBJ2-1|TRBV7-2|-
CASSLLGGTGAGEQFF
TGTGCCAGCAGCTTATTGGGCGGGACCGGGGCCGGTGAGCAGTTCTTC
>-|TRBJ2-1|TRBV11-3|-
CASSLLTSQEQFF
TGTGCCAGCAGCTTGCTTACTAGCCAAGAGCAGTTCTTC
>few|TRBJ1-5|TRBV5-4|-
CASSQGPGESSNQPQHF
TGTGCCAGCAGCCAAGGGCCGGGGGAAAGTAGCAATCAGCCCCAGCATTTT
>-|TRBJ2-7|TRBV14|-
CASSLGAPLILYEQYF
TGTGCCAGCAGCTTGGGAGCACCTCTCATTCTTTACGAGCAGTACTTC
>few|TRBJ1-1|TRBV15|-
CATSRDRDSGLDVNTEAFF
TGTGCCACCAGCAGAGACAGGGACTCCGGGCTCGACGTGAACACTGAAGCTTTCTTT
>-|TRBJ1-1|TRBV14|TRBD1
CASSLQGTVEAFF
TGTGCCAGCAGCCTACAGGGGACAGTTGAAGCTTTCTTT
>few|TRBJ2-1|TRBV10-3|-
CAISGTPNEQFF
TGTGCCATCAGCGGGACTCCCAATGAGCAGTTCTTC
>-|TRBJ2-5|TRBV14|TRBD2
CASSQDGRLAGKETQYF
TGTGCCAGCAGCCAAGATGGTCGTCTAGCGGGGAAGGAGACCCAGTACTTC
>few|TRBJ1-1|TRBV2|TRBD1
CASRVRDRATEAFF
TGTGCCAGCAGAGTTCGGGACAGGGCAACTGAAGCTTTCTTT
>few|TRBJ2-7|TRBV7-9|-
CASSLGPLREVLYEQYF
TGTGCCAGCAGCTTAGGTCCACTCAGGGAGGTTCTCTACGAGCAGTACTTC